This T cell receptor (beta chain) was documented in a study of cytomegalovirus exposure and HLA in healthy donors. TCRdb's table, derived via immunoSEQ multiplex PCR, lists solely in-frame clones and lacks some. The sample records about 200,000 clones, over 65% being singletons. Germline values: CDR1 SGHDT, CDR2 YYEEEE. Between the trimmed V and J ends, which lost 4 bases and 4 bases, there was a span of 17 bases. This CDR3 spans 15 amino acids. Study observations and caveats: The study found most TCR sequences rare, yet found some public TCRs in many donors. In vitro testing confirmed three CMV-associated chains as specific for CMV antigens. Clusters of TCRs from the first cohort tended to co-occur in the roughly 120 validation repertoires (as a later analysis found).

Remarks on this clone: Its target is unknown.

The sample comprised PBMCs. The clonotype comes from a young woman in good health and CMV-seronegative. The V call is TRBV5-6, the J call TRBJ1-2; D perhaps matches TRBD1 (5 bases). The CDR3 nucleotides are TGTGCCAGCAGCGAGGTGGGGCGCCTCCCCTATGGCTACACCTTC. Its protein is CASSEVGRLPYGYTF.